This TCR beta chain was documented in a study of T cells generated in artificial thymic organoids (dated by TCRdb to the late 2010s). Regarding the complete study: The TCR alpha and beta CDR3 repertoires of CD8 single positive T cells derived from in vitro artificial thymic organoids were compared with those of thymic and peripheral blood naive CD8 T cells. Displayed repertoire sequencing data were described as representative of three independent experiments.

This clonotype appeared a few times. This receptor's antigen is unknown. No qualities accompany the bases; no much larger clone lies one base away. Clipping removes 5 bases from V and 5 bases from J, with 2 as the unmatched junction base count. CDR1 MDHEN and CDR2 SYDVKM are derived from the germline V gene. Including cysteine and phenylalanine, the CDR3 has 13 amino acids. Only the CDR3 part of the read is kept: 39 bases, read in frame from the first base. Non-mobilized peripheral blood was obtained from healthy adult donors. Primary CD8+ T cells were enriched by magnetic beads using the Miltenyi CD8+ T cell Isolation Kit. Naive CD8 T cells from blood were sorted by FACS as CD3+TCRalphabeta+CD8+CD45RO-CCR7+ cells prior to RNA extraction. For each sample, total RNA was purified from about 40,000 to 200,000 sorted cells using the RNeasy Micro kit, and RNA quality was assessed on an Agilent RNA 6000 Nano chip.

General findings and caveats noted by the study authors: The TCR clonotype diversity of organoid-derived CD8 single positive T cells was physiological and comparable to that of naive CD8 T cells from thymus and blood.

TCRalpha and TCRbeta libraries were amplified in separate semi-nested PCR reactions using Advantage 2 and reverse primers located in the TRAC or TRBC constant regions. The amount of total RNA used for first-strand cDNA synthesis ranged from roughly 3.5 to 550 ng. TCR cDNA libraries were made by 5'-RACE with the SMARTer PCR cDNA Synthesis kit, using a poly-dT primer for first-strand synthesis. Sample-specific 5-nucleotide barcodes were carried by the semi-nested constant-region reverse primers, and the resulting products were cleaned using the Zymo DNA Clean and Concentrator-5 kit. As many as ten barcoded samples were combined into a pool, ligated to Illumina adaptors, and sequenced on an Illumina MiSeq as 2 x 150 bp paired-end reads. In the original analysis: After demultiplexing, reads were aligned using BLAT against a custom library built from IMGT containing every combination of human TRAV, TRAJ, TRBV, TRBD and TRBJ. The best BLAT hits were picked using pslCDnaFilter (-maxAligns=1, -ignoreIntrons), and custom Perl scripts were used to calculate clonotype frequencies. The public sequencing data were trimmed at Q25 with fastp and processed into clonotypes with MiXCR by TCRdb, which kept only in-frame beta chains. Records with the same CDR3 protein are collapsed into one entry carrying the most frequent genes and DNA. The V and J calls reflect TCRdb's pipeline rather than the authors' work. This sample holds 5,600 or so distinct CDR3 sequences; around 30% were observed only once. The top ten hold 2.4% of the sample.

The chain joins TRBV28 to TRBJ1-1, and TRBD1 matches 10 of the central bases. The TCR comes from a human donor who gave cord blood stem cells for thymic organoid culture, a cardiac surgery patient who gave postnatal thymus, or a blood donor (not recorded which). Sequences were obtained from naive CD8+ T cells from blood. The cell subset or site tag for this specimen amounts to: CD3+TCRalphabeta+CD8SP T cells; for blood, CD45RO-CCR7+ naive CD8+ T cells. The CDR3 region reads CASSLGQGTEAFF. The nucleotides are TGTGCCAGCAGTCTGGGACAGGGGACTGAAGCTTTCTTT.